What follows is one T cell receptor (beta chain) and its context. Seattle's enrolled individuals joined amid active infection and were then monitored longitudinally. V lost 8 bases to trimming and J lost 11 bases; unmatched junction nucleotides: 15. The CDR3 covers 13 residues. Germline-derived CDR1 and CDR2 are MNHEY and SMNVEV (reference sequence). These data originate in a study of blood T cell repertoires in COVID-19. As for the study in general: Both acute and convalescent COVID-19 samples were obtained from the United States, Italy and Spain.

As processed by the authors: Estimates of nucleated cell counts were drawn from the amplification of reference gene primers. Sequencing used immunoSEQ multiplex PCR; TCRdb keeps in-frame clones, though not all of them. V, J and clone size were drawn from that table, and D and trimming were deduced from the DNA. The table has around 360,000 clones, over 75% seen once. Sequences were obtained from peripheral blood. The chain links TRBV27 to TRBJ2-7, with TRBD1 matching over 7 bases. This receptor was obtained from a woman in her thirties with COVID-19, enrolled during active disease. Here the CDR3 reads CASSFGPRDRKYF. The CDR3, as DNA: TGTGCCAGCTCCTTTGGGCCCCGGGACAGAAAGTACTTC.